The entry below gives a single T cell receptor beta chain sequence along with its context. This sample is drawn from a study of blood T cell repertoires in COVID-19. Across the study: Samples representing acute and convalescent COVID-19 were sourced from the United States, Italy and Spain. The analysed material was cDNA or gDNA that came from T cells, B-cell-depleted T cells, or PBMCs.

After removal of 1 base from V and 7 bases from J, the junction contained 8 bases not matched to a gene. There are 15 residues in the CDR3. CDR1 and CDR2 from the germline V gene are SGHTA and FQGNSA. In the authors' methods: Estimation of nucleated cell counts relied on the amplification of reference gene primers. This table comes from immunoSEQ multiplex PCR, and its TCRdb copy is limited to in-frame clones, with some not included. The V and J calls and clone size come from that table; D and trimming were worked out from the DNA. Here the sample spans about 250,000 clones, around 86% being singletons.

The sequencing sample was made of peripheral blood. The receptor comes from a woman aged 60 to 75 who had recovered from COVID-19. The chain joins TRBV7-2 to TRBJ2-7, with TRBD2 matching over 9 bases. This CDR3 reads CASSLVAGGAWEQYF. In DNA, the CDR3 is TGTGCCAGCAGCTTAGTGGCGGGGGGGGCCTGGGAGCAGTACTTC.